Given below is one TCR beta chain in context. TCR beta libraries used about 1.9 micrograms of DNA from cryopreserved PBMCs. Germline V lookup: CDR1 SGHRS, CDR2 YFSETQ. There are 16 residues in the CDR3. The V end lost 0 bases, the J end lost 2 bases, and 9 bases lay between the germline ends. The data derive from a study of cytotoxic CD8 clonotypes in ibrutinib-treated CLL. Study-wide background: Median treatment time before response sampling was approximately twelve months, range 6 to 36.

Libraries were prepared by immunoSEQ multiplex PCR; TCRdb keeps only in-frame clonotypes and omits some of them. The profile shows 100,000 or so clones, 58% of them singletons. The input for sequencing was PBMCs, taken after 24 months of ibrutinib treatment. The sequence was obtained from a human donor with chronic lymphocytic leukemia. The chain links TRBV5-1 to TRBJ1-6; D is uncertain. As DNA, the CDR3 is TGCGCCAGCAGCTTGGCGGCGGGGACCTATAATTCACCCCTCCACTTT. Residues: CASSLAAGTYNSPLHF.